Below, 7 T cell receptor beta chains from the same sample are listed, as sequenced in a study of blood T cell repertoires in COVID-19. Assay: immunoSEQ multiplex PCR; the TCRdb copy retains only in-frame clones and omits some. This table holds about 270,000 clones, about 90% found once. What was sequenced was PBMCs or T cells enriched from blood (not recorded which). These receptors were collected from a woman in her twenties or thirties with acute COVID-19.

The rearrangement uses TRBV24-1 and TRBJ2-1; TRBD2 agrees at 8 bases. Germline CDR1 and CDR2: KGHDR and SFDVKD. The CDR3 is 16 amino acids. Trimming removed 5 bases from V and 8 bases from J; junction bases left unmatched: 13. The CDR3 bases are TGTGCCACCAGTGCGCCCGGCTCAGCGGGAGTGGATGAGCAGTTCTTC. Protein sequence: CATSAPGSAGVDEQFF.

The CDR3 spells CASSETGGDGYTF. The CDR3 DNA follows: TGTGCCAGCAGTGAGACAGGGGGCGACGGCTACACCTTC. The chain employs TRBV6-4 and TRBJ1-2, with 10 nucleotides matching TRBD1. The CDR3 is 13 amino acids. The germline V gene has CDR1 MRHNA and CDR2 SNTAGT. V lost 3 bases and J lost 8; bases outside the gene matches: 3.

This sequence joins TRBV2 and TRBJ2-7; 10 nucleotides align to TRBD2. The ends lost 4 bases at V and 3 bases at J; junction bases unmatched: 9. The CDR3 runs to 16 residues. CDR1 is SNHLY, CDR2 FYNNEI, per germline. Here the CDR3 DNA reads TGTGCCAGCAGTGTACGGAAGCGGGAGGGATTCTACGAGCAGTACTTC. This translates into CASSVRKREGFYEQYF.

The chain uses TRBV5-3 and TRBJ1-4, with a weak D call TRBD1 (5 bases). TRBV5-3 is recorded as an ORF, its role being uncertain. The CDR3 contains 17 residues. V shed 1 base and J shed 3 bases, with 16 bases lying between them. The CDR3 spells CARSLFVWGVANEKLFF. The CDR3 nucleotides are TGTGCCAGAAGCTTGTTTGTCTGGGGGGTGGCTAATGAAAAACTGTTTTTT.

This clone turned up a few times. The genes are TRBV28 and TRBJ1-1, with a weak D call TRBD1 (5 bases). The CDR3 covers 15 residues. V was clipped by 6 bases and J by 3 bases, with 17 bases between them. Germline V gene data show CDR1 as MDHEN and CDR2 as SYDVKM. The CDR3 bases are TGTGCCAGCAGCTCACCGTGGGGGAGGGACACTGAAGCTTTCTTT. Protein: CASSSPWGRDTEAFF.

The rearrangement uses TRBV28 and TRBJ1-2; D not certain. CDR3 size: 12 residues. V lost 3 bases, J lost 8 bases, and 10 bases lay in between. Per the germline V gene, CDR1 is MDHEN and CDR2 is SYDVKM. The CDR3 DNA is TGTGCCAGCAGTTTTTCCGCGTGGGGCTACACCTTC. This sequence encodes CASSFSAWGYTF.

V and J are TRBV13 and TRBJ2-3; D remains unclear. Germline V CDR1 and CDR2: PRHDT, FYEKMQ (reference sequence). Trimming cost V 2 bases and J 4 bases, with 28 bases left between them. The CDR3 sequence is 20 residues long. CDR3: CASSLSWPATERSVADTQYF. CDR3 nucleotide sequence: TGTGCCAGCAGCTTATCTTGGCCAGCGACTGAGAGGTCGGTCGCAGATACGCAGTATTTT.